This TCR beta chain came from a study of cytomegalovirus exposure and HLA in healthy donors. The donors were healthy bone marrow donors. This clone appeared a few times. The antigen remains unidentified. PCR amplification relied on 60 Vbeta primers (plus 13 Jbeta primers). Profiling relied on immunoSEQ multiplex PCR, and the TCRdb table lists in-frame clones only, not all of them. The sample carries 150,000 to 180,000 clones, roughly 80% recorded once. Study results and limitations: When the data were analyzed later, several of the most significant clusters appeared to be linked to common viral pathogens. The study had only CMV serostatus as immune exposure information.

The CDR3 runs 14 residues. The germline V and J ends were trimmed by 3 bases and 9 bases, with 17 bases remaining between them. Per germline, CDR1 LNHNV and CDR2 YYDKDF (reference sequence). This TCR was recovered from a man in his thirties or forties in good health and CMV-seropositive. The sample was PBMCs. The chain carries TRBV15 and TRBJ1-1; TRBD1 is a possible D gene (5 bases). The CDR3 DNA is TGTGCCACCAGCAGGGCCCCTCAGGCAGGGCAAGCTTTCTTT. It yields the protein CATSRAPQAGQAFF.